A single T cell receptor beta chain is shown here with its context. In the authors' workflow: Reference gene primer amplification gave nucleated cell count estimates. The data were produced by immunoSEQ multiplex PCR, yet TCRdb's version contains in-frame clones alone and is incomplete. The V and J calls and clone size are taken from that table; D and trimming were inferred from the DNA. The data contain approximately 99,000 clones, roughly 89% of them seen just once; the ten biggest clones take up roughly 2.1%. The source of the sample is a study of blood T cell repertoires in COVID-19. Study overall: Sites in the United States, Italy and Spain provided acute and convalescent COVID-19 samples. T cells, B-cell-depleted T cells, or PBMCs supplied cDNA or gDNA.

CDR3 length: 16 amino acids. With V trimmed by 4 bases and J by 7 bases, 11 bases remained unmatched. In germline, CDR1 is SGHTS, CDR2 YDEGEE. The sample was peripheral blood. V is TRBV5-8 and J is TRBJ2-2; the match to TRBD2 covers 9 bases. This receptor was identified in a man in his 70s with active or convalescent COVID-19. The CDR3 DNA sequence: TGTGCCAGCAGCCCCCGGAGAGCGGGGGGAAGCGGGGAGCTGTTTTTT. It specifies CASSPRRAGGSGELFF.